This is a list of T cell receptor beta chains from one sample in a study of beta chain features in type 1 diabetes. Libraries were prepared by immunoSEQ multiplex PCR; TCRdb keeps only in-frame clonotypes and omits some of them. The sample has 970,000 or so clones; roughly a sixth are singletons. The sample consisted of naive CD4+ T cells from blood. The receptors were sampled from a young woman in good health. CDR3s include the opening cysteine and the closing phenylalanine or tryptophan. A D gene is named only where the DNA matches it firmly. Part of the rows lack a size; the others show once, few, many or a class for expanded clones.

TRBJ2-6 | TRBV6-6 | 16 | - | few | TGTGCCAGCAGTTACTTTTTGAAGTCTGGGGCCAACGTCCTGACTTTC | CASSYFLKSGANVLTF
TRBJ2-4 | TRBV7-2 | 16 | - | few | TGTGCCAGCAGCTCCACAGGGATACTAGCCAAAAACATTCAGTACTTC | CASSSTGILAKNIQYF
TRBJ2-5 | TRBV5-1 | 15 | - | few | TGCGCCAGCAGCTTGACGGGAGCAGTTCCTGAGACCCAGTACTTC | CASSLTGAVPETQYF
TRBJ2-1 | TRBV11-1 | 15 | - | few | TGTGCCAGCAGCTCCAAAAGCGGCGTGTTTCTTGAGCAGTTCTTC | CASSSKSGVFLEQFF
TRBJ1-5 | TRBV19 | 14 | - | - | TGTGCCAGCAGCCTAGGGGCTAGCAATCAGCCCCAGCATTTT | CASSLGASNQPQHF
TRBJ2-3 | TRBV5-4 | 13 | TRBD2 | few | TGTGCCAGCAGCTCAAGGACTAGGGATGGGCAGTATTTT | CASSSRTRDGQYF
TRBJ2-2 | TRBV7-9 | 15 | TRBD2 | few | TGTGCCAGCAGCAAGATAGCGGGAGGAAACGGGGAGCTGTTTTTT | CASSKIAGGNGELFF
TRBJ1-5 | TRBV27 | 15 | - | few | TGTGCCAGCAGTCCCGTTGGGTCCCTCAATCAGCCCCAGCATTTT | CASSPVGSLNQPQHF
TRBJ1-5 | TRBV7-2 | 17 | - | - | TGTGCCAGCAGCTTAGGGAGCTGGACAGAGGGGACCCAGCCCCAGCATTTT | CASSLGSWTEGTQPQHF
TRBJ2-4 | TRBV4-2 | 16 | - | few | TGTGCCAGCAGCCAAGCTTCGATGCTAGCCAAAAACATTCAGTACTTC | CASSQASMLAKNIQYF
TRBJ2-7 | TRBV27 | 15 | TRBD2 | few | TGTGCCAGCAGTCCCACTAGCGTTTCGGGAACCACGCAGTACTTC | CASSPTSVSGTTQYF
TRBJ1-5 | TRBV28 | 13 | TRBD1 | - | TGTGCCAGCAAGGGACAGCTGGGTCAGCCCCAGCATTTT | CASKGQLGQPQHF
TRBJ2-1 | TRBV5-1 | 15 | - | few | TGCGCCAGCAGCTTTTCCCCTGACGGTTACAATGAGCAGTTCTTC | CASSFSPDGYNEQFF